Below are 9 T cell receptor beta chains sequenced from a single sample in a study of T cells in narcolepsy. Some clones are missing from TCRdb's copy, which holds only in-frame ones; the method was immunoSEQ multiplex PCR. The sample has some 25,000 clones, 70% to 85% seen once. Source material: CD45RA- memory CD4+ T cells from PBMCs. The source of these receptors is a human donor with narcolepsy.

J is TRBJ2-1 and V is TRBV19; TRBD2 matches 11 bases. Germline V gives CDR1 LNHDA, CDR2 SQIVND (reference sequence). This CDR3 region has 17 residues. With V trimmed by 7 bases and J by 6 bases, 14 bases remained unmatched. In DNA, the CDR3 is TGTGCCAGTACCTCTAGCGGGGGGCCTGCTCTGATCAATGAGCAGTTCTTC. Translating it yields CASTSSGGPALINEQFF. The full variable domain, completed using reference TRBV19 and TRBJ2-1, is DGGITQSPKYLFRKEGQNVTLSCEQNLNHDAMYWYRQDPGQGLRLIYYSQIVNDFQKGDIAEGYSVSREKKESFPLTVTSAQKNPTAFYLCASTSSGGPALINEQFFGPGTRLTVL.

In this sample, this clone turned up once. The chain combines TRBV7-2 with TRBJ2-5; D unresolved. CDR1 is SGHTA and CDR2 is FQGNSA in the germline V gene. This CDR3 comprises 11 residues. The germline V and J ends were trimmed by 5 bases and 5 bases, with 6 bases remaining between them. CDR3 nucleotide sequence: TGTGCCAGCAGCCCCGCGGAGACCCAGTACTTC. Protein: CASSPAETQYF.

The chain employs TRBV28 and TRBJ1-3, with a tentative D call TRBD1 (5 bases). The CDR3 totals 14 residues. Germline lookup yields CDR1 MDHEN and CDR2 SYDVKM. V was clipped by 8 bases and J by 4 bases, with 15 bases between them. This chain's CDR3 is CASSRDGVGNTIYF. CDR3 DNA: TGTGCCAGCTCCAGGGATGGGGTGGGAAACACCATATATTTT.

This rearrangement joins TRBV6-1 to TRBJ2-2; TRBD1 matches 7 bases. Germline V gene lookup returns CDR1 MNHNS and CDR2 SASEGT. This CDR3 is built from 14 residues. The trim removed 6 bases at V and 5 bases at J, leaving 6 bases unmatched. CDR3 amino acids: CASRERGRTGELFF. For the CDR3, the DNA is TGTGCCAGCAGGGAGAGGGGGCGTACCGGGGAGCTGTTTTTT.

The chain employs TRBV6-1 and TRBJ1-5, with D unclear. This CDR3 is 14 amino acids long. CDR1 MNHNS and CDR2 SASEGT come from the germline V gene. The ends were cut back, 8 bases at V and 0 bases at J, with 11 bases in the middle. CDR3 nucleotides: TGTGCCAGCTCCAGCACTTATAGCAATCAGCCCCAGCATTTT. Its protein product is CASSSTYSNQPQHF.

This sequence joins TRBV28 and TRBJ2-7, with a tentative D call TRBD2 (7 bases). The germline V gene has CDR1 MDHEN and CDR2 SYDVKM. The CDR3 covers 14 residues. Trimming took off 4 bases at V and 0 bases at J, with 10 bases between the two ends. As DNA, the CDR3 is TGTGCCAGCAGTTGGGGGGGGCTCTCCTACGAGCAGTACTTC. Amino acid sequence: CASSWGGLSYEQYF.

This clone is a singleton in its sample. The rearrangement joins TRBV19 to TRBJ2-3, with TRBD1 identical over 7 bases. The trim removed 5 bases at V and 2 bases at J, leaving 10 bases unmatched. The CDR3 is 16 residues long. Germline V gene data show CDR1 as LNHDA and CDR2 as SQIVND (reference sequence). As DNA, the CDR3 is TGTGCCAGTAGTCTCTCGACAGGGAGCCCCACAGATACGCAGTATTTT. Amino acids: CASSLSTGSPTDTQYF.

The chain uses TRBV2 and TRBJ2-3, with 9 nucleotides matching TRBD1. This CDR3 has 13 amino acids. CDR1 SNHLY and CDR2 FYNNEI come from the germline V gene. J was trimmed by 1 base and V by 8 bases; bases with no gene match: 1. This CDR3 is CASRDRGTDTQYF. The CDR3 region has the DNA TGTGCCAGCCGGGACAGGGGCACAGATACGCAGTATTTT. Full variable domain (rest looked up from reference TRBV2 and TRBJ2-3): EPEVTQTPSHQVTQMGQEVILRCVPISNHLYFYWYRQILGQKVEFLVSFYNNEISEKSEIFDDQFSVERPDGSNFTLKIRSTKLEDSAMYFCASRDRGTDTQYFGPGTRLTVL.

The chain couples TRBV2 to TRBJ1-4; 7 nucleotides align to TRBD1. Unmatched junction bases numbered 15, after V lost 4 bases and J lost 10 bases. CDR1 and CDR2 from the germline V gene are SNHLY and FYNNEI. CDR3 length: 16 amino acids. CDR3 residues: CASSAQGGGKVGKLFF. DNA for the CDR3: TGTGCCAGCAGTGCCCAGGGAGGGGGCAAGGTCGGAAAACTGTTTTTT.